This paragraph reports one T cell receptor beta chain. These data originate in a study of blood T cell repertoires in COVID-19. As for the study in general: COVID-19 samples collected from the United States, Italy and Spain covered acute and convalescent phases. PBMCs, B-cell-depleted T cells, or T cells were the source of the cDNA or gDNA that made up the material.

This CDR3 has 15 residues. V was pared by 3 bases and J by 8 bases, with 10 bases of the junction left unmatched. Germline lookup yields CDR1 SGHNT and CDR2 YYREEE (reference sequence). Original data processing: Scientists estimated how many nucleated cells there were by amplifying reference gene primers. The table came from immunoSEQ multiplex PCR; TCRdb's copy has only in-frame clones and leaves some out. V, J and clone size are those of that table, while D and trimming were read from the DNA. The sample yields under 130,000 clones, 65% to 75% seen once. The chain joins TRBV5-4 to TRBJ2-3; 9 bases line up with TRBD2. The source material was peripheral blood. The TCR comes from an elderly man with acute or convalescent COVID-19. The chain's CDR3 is CASSSNSGSEGTQYF. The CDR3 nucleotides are TGTGCCAGCAGCTCCAATAGCGGGAGTGAAGGTACGCAGTATTTT.